This T cell receptor (beta chain) was observed in a study of PD-1 blockade in classical Hodgkin lymphoma. Germline V gene lookup returns CDR1 SEHNR and CDR2 FQNEAQ (reference sequence). V lost 7 bases and J 6 bases, leaving 15 bases between the germline ends. This CDR3 has 14 amino acids. Relapse after autologous stem cell transplantation occurred in every patient, and brentuximab vedotin exposure varied. Produced via immunoSEQ multiplex PCR; TCRdb's table is partial and in-frame only. The sample shows around 35,000 clones, about 90% of them seen only once. The starting material was peripheral blood mononuclear cells (PBMCs), obtained before the second cycle of nivolumab. The genes are TRBV7-9 and TRBJ2-2, with a weak D call TRBD2 (6 bases). The source of this sequence is a human donor with classical Hodgkin lymphoma. The CDR3 region is CASTPERLAGELFF. The CDR3 DNA follows: TGTGCCAGCACCCCAGAACGACTAGCCGGGGAGCTGTTTTTT.